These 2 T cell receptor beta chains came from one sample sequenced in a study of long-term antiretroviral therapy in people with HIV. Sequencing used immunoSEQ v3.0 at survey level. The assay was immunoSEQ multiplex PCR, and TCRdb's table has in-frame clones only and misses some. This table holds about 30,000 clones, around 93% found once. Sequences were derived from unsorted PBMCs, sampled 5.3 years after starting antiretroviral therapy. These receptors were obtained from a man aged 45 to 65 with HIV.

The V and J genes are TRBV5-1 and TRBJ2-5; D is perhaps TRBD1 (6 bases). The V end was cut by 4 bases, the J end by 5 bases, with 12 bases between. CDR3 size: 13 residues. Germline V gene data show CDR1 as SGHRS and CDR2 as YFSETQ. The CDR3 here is CASSAGTTETQYF. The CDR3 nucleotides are TGCGCCAGCAGCGCTGGGACAACGGAGACCCAGTACTTC.

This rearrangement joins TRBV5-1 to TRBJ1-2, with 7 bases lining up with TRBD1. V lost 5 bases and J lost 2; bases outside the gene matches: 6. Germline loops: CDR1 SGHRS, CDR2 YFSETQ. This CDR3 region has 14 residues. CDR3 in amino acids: CASRSDRVNYGYTF. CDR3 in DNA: TGCGCCAGCAGATCTGACAGGGTGAACTATGGCTACACCTTC.